This T cell receptor beta chain was captured in a study of T cell clones after liver transplantation. Study-level findings and limits: The donor-reactive repertoire was only partly measurable in two subjects, lacking donor cells.

Profiled with immunoSEQ multiplex PCR; TCRdb holds only in-frame clones, not every one. The sample yields tens of thousands of clones, approximately 92% seen once. The V end was cut by 3 bases, the J end by 7 bases, with 13 bases between. The CDR3 totals 14 residues. Per germline, CDR1 ENHRY and CDR2 SYGVKD. Details on this clone: What it binds is not known.

The chain uses TRBV10-3 and TRBJ2-4; either TRBD1 or TRBD2 may fit D (5 bases each). The input for sequencing was CD4+ T cells from blood, taken about 25 months after liver transplant. This TCR came from a human patient who received a liver transplant. Some T cells could come from the graft donor. The CDR3 DNA reads as TGTGCCATCAGTGACCCTCCCAGGGAGAACATTCAGTACTTC. Its protein is CAISDPPRENIQYF.